The clone carrying this TCR beta chain came up a few times. Its antigen is unidentified. V lost 0 bases, J lost 3 bases, and 13 bases lay in between. Per the germline V gene, CDR1 is SGHRS and CDR2 is YFSETQ. The CDR3 spans 15 residues. Through a sample-barcoded 5' primer and a J-beta primer mix, a second PCR was run for about 6 to 12 cycles. MiXCR, run by TCRdb on the 5' RACE reads, gives a single entry per CDR3 protein. The profile covers 1.5 million to 2 million distinct CDR3 sequences, with under 30% appearing a single time and about 7.7% taken by the ten largest. The data stem from a study of blood T cells in healthy people across ages. Regarding the study as a whole: When one million T cells were used, diversity estimates were thought to be underestimates.

This TCR derives from a woman aged 30 to 39 in good health. Sequenced: blood. This chain joins TRBV5-1 and TRBJ2-7; TRBD2 might be the D (7 bases). The CDR3 nucleotides read TGCGCCAGCAGCTTGGGGGCGGGGGCAGACTACGAGCAGTACTTC. It is translated as CASSLGAGADYEQYF.